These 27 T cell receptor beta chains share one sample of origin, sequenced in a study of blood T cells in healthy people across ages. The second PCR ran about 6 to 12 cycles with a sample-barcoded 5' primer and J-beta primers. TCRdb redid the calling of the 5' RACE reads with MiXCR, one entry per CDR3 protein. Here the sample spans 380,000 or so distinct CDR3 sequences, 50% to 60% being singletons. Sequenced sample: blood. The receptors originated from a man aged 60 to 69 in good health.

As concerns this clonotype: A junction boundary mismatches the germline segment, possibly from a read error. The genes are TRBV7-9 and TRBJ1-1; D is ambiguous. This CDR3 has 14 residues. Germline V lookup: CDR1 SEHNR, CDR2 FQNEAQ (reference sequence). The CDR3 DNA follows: TGTGCCAACAGCTTAATGCAGGTTAACACTGAAGCTTTCTTT. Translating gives CANSLMQVNTEAFF.

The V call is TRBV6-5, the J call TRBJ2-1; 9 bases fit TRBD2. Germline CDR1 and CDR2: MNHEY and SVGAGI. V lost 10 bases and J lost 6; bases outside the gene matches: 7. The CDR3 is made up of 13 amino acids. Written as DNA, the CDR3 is TGTGCCACCAAGCGGGGGGCGGGCAATGAGCAGTTCTTC. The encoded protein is CATKRGAGNEQFF.

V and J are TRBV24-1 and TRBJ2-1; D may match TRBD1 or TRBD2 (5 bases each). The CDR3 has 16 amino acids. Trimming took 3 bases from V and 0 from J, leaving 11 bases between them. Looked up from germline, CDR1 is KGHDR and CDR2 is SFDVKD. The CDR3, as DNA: TGTGCCACCAGTGATGCTATCGGGACCTCCTACAATGAGCAGTTCTTC. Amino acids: CATSDAIGTSYNEQFF.

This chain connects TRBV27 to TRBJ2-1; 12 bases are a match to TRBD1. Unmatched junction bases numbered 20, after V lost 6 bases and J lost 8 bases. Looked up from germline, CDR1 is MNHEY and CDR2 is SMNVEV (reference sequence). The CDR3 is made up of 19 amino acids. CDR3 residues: CASSPRDRGLVAGRYEQFF. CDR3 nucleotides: TGTGCCAGCAGCCCCCGGGACAGGGGGCTGGTAGCGGGAAGATATGAGCAGTTCTTC.

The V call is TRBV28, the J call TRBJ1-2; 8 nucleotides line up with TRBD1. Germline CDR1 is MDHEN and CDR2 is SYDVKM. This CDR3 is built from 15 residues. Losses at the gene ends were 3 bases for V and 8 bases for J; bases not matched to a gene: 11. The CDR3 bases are TGTGCCAGCAGTTTTTTCGGGACAGGACTTTTCGGCTACACCTTC. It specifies CASSFFGTGLFGYTF.

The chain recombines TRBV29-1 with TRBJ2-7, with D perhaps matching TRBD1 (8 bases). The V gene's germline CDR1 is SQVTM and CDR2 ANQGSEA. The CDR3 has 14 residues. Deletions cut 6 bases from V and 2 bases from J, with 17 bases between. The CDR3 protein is CSVQSTGGAYEQYF. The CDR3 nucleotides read TGCAGCGTCCAATCCACAGGGGGGGCCTACGAGCAGTACTTC.

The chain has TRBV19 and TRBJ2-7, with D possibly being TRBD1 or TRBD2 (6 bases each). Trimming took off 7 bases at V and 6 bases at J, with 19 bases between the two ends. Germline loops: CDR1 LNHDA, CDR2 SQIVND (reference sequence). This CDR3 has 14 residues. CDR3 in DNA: TGTGCCAGTACCAATGTCGGGGGCAGTAGCGAGCAGTACTTC. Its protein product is CASTNVGGSSEQYF.

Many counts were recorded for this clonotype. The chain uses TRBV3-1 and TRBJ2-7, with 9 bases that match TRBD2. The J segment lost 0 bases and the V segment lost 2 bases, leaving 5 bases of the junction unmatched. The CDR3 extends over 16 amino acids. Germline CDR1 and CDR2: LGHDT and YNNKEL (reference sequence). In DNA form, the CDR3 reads TGTGCCAGCAGCCAAACTCTAGCGGGGATCTCCTACGAGCAGTACTTC. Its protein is CASSQTLAGISYEQYF.

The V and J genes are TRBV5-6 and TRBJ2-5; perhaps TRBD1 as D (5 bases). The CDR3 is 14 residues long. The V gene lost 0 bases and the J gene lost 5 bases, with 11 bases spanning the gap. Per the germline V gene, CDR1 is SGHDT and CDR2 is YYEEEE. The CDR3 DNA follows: TGTGCCAGCAGCTTGGTGCTACAGGTGGAGACCCAGTACTTC. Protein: CASSLVLQVETQYF.

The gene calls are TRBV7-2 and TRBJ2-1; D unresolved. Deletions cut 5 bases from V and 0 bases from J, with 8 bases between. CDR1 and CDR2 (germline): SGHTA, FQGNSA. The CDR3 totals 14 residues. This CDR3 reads CASSKYGSYNEQFF. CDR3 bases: TGTGCCAGCAGCAAGTACGGCTCCTACAATGAGCAGTTCTTC.

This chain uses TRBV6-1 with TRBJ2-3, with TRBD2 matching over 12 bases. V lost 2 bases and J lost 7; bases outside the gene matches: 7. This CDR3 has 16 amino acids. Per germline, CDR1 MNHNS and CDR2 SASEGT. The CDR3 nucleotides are TGTGCCAGCAGTGAATCAGCTAGCGGGGGGGTAAATACGCAGTATTTT. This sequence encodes CASSESASGGVNTQYF.

CDR3 amino acids: CASGQGAGDYGYTF. CDR3 nucleotides: TGTGCCAGCGGACAGGGGGCCGGGGACTATGGCTACACCTTC. The chain joins TRBV6-1 to TRBJ1-2, with TRBD1 matching over 11 bases. The trim removed 8 bases at V and 3 bases at J, leaving 5 bases unmatched. The V gene's germline CDR1 is MNHNS and CDR2 SASEGT. The CDR3 length is 14 residues.

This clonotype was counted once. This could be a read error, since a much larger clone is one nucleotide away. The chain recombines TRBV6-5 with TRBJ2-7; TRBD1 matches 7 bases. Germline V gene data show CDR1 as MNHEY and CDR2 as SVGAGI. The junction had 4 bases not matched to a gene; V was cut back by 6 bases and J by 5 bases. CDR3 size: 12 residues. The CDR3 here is CASRGTVDEQYF. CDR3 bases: TGTGCCAGCAGGGGGACAGTTGACGAGCAGTACTTC.

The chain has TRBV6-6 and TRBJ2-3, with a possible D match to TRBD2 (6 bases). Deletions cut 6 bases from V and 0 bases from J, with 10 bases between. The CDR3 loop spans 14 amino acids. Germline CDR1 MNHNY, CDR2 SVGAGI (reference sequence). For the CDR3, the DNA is TGTGCCAGCAGGCGACTAGGTAGCACAGATACGCAGTATTTT. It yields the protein CASRRLGSTDTQYF.

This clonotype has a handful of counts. The CDR3 coding sequence is TGCAGTGCTCGGACTAGCGGGAGAATTGCCTACAATGAGCAGTTCTTC. As protein: CSARTSGRIAYNEQFF. This chain connects TRBV20-1 to TRBJ2-1; the match to TRBD2 covers 13 bases. The CDR3 is 16 residues long. With V trimmed by 5 bases and J by 2 bases, 6 bases remained unmatched. Germline values: CDR1 DFQATT, CDR2 SNEGSKA (reference sequence).

In DNA, the CDR3 is TGCAGTGCTCGCCCCCGCGGGGGGGCCTATACGCAGTATTTT. This encodes CSARPRGGAYTQYF. V gene TRBV20-1 combines with J gene TRBJ2-3; TRBD2 aligns across 9 bases. Germline V gene sequence: CDR1 DFQATT, CDR2 SNEGSKA (reference sequence). The CDR3 has 14 residues. V trimming: 5 bases; J trimming: 7 bases; junction bases outside the gene matches: 10.

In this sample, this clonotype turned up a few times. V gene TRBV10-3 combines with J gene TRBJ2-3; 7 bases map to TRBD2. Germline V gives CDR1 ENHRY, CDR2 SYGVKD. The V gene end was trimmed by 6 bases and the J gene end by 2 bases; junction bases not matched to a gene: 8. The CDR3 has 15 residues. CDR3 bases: TGTGCCATCAGGCGGGGCGGGGGAACCACAGATACGCAGTATTTT. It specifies CAIRRGGGTTDTQYF.

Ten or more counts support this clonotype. The CDR3 is CASSLARDQETQYF. The CDR3 DNA sequence: TGTGCCAGCAGCTTAGCGAGGGACCAAGAGACCCAGTACTTC. The chain has TRBV7-9 and TRBJ2-5, with D perhaps TRBD2 (5 bases). The CDR3 has 14 residues. The V end lost 0 bases, the J end lost 0 bases, and 5 bases lay between the germline ends. Germline CDR1 reads SEHNR; CDR2 reads FQNEAQ (reference sequence).

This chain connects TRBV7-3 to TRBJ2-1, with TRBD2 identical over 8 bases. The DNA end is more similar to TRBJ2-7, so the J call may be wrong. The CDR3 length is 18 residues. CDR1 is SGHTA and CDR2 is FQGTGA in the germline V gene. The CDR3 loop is CASSPLPPSSGRNNEQYF. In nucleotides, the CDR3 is TGTGCCAGCAGCCCTCTCCCCCCCTCCAGCGGGAGAAACAATGAGCAGTACTTC.

The CDR3 sequence is CASSLRGLPAYEQYF. CDR3 nucleotides: TGTGCCAGCAGCCTCCGGGGCCTCCCTGCCTACGAGCAGTACTTC. This chain links TRBV28 with TRBJ2-7; D tentatively reads TRBD1 or TRBD2 (5 bases each). Trimming cost V 6 bases and J 2 bases, with 17 bases left between them. The CDR3 runs 15 residues. Germline V gene sequence: CDR1 MDHEN, CDR2 SYDVKM.

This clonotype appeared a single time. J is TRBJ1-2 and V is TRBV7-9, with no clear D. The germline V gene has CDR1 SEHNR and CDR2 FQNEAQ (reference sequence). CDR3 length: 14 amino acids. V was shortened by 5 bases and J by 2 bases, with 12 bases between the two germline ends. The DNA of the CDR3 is TGTGCCAGCAGCCTAGGATGGGAGAACTATGGCTACACCTTC. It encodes CASSLGWENYGYTF. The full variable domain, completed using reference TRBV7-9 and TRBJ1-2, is DTGVSQNPRHKITKRGQNVTFRCDPISEHNRLYWYRQTLGQGPEFLTYFQNEAQLEKSRLLSDRFSAERPKGSFSTLEIQRTEQGDSAMYLCASSLGWENYGYTFGSGTRLTVV.

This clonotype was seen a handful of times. CDR3 sequence: CASSFASFNEQFF. For the CDR3, the DNA is TGTGCCAGCAGCTTTGCTAGCTTCAATGAGCAGTTCTTC. The chain joins TRBV7-9 to TRBJ2-1, with D tentatively TRBD2 (5 bases). Trimming pared 3 bases from V and 6 bases from J, leaving 9 bases between. Germline V gene lookup returns CDR1 SEHNR and CDR2 FQNEAQ (reference sequence). This CDR3 is built from 13 residues.

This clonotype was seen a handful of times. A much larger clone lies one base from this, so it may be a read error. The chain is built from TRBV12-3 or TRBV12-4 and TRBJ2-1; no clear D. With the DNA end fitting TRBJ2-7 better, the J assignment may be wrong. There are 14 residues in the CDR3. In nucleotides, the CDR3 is TGTGCCAGCAGTTTATTAGTGGCCTACAATGAGCAGTACTTC. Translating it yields CASSLLVAYNEQYF.

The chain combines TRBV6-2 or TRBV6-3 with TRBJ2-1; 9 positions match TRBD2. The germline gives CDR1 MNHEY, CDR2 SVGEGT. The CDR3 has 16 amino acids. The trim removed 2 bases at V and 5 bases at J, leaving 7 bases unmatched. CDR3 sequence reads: CASSYLSGGLNNEQFF. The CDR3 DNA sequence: TGTGCCAGCAGTTACCTTAGCGGGGGACTTAACAATGAGCAGTTCTTC.

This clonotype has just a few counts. This chain's CDR3 is CASSPRGPLDERGSYEQYF. As DNA, the CDR3 is TGTGCCAGCAGTCCCCGGGGACCCCTTGACGAGAGGGGCTCCTACGAGCAGTACTTC. This chain uses TRBV27 with TRBJ2-7; D may correspond to TRBD1 or TRBD2 (5 bases each). There are 19 residues in the CDR3. Trimming took 5 bases from V and 0 from J, leaving 26 bases between them. The V gene's germline CDR1 is MNHEY and CDR2 SMNVEV (reference sequence).

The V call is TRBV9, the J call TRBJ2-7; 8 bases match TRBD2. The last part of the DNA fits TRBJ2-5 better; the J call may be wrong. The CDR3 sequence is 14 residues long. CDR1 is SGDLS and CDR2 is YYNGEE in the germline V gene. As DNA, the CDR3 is TGTGCCAGCAGCCCGACGACTAGCGCAGAGACCCAGTACTTC. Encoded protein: CASSPTTSAETQYF.

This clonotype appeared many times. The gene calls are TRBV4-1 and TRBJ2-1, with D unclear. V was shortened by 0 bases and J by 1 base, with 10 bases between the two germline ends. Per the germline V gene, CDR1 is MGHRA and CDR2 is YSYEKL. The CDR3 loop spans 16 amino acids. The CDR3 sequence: CASSQEEDLSYNEQFF. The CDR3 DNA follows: TGCGCCAGCAGCCAAGAAGAAGACCTATCCTACAATGAGCAGTTCTTC.